These 18 T cell receptor beta chains originate from one sample sequenced in a study of shared clonotypes between healthy human individuals. Positively selected for CCR7, the CD45RO-negative cells used as naive CD8 cells excluded terminally differentiated effector memory CD45RA+ cells. This table comes from immunoSEQ multiplex PCR, and its TCRdb copy is limited to in-frame clones, with some not included. The sample has about 680,000 clones, under 95% seen once; the top ten hold nearly 25%. What was sequenced was naive CD8+ T cells sorted from blood. These receptors were obtained from a man aged 25 to 40 in good health.

The chain is built from TRBV19 and TRBJ2-1; maybe TRBD2 (6 bases). V shed 3 bases and J shed 8 bases, with 11 bases lying between them. The germline CDR1 and CDR2 sequences are LNHDA and SQIVND (reference sequence). The CDR3 has 13 amino acids. CDR3 residues: CASSIGGTDEQFF. Here the CDR3 DNA reads TGTGCCAGTAGTATCGGAGGGACGGATGAGCAGTTCTTC. Full variable domain (outside the CDR3, taken from reference TRBV19 and TRBJ2-1): DGGITQSPKYLFRKEGQNVTLSCEQNLNHDAMYWYRQDPGQGLRLIYYSQIVNDFQKGDIAEGYSVSREKKESFPLTVTSAQKNPTAFYLCASSIGGTDEQFFGPGTRLTVL.

This chain joins TRBV9 and TRBJ2-4; 9 positions match TRBD2. The CDR3 length is 16 residues. Per the germline V gene, CDR1 is SGDLS and CDR2 is YYNGEE. Trimming cost V 2 bases and J 8 bases; bases outside gene matches: 11. Here the CDR3 reads CASSVALAGDRDIQYF. The CDR3 coding sequence is TGTGCCAGCAGCGTCGCTTTAGCGGGAGATCGGGACATTCAGTACTTC.

The chain links TRBV14 to TRBJ1-4, with D possibly TRBD1 on 5 matching bases. V lost 0 bases and J lost 6, with 11 bases in between. CDR3 length: 15 residues. Germline lookup yields CDR1 SGHDN and CDR2 FVKESK. Written as DNA, the CDR3 is TGTGCCAGCAGCCAAGATGGGGCTGGGGATGAAAAACTGTTTTTT. It translates to CASSQDGAGDEKLFF.

The V and J genes are TRBV4-1 and TRBJ2-1; D remains ambiguous. V lost 0 bases to trimming and J lost 3 bases, with 9 bases between them. CDR3 size: 15 residues. Germline loops: CDR1 MGHRA, CDR2 YSYEKL. The CDR3 region is CASSQDDNSYNEQFF. The CDR3 nucleotides read TGCGCCAGCAGCCAAGATGATAACAGCTACAATGAGCAGTTCTTC.

The rearrangement joins TRBV10-2 to TRBJ2-7; 12 nucleotides line up with TRBD2. The germline CDR1 and CDR2 sequences are WSHSY and SAAADI. The CDR3 has 19 amino acids. The J segment lost 1 base and the V segment lost 1 base, leaving 11 bases of the junction unmatched. This CDR3 is CASSELGLAGTSPSYEQYF. The CDR3 DNA reads as TGCGCCAGCAGTGAGTTGGGACTAGCGGGCACTAGCCCGTCCTACGAGCAGTACTTC.

As to this clone: The same CDR3 can be traced to other DNA sequences in this sample. The chain uses TRBV27 and TRBJ2-7; 7 bases map to TRBD1. The length of the CDR3 is 13 residues. CDR1 and CDR2 from the germline V gene are MNHEY and SMNVEV (reference sequence). V was clipped by 8 bases and J by 1 base; unmatched bases: 5. This CDR3 is CASRRQGSYEQYF. As DNA, the CDR3 is TGTGCCAGCCGCCGACAGGGATCCTACGAGCAGTACTTC.

This clone has a single count. The rearrangement uses TRBV6-5 and TRBJ1-2; the D gene is possibly TRBD1 (5 bases). CDR3 length: 16 residues. V lost 0 bases, J lost 8 bases, and 19 bases lay in between. CDR1 and CDR2 (germline): MNHEY, SVGAGI. The CDR3 DNA reads as TGTGCCAGCAGTTACTCGATGGGACTACGCCGCGGGGGCTACACCTTC. Translating gives CASSYSMGLRRGGYTF.

The genes are TRBV11-2 and TRBJ2-1, with D perhaps assigned TRBD1 or TRBD2 (5 bases each). CDR3 length: 12 amino acids. Germline CDR1 and CDR2: SGHAT and FQNNGV. Between the trimmed V and J ends, which lost 1 base and 10 bases, there was a span of 8 bases. The CDR3 loop is CASSLVGAEQFF. The CDR3 coding sequence is TGTGCCAGCAGCTTAGTCGGGGCAGAGCAGTTCTTC.

The chain uses TRBV4-1 and TRBJ2-7; D gene uncertain. The V and J ends lost 0 bases and 5 bases respectively, with 8 bases between them. This CDR3 comprises 13 residues. The V gene's germline CDR1 is MGHRA and CDR2 YSYEKL. CDR3 loop: CASSQERLNEQYF. The CDR3 coding sequence is TGCGCCAGCAGCCAAGAGAGGTTGAACGAGCAGTACTTC.

The V and J genes are TRBV9 and TRBJ2-5; no clear D gene. Germline V lookup: CDR1 SGDLS, CDR2 YYNGEE. This CDR3 region has 15 residues. Trimming removed 3 bases at V and 2 bases at J, with 14 bases between. The CDR3: CASSAEKPKQETQYF. The CDR3 nucleotides read TGTGCCAGCAGCGCGGAGAAACCCAAACAAGAGACCCAGTACTTC.

CDR3 region: CASSLSGVETQYF. The DNA of the CDR3 is TGTGCCAGCAGCTTGTCCGGGGTGGAGACCCAGTACTTC. This chain uses TRBV5-4 with TRBJ2-5; TRBD2 is a possible D gene (5 bases). Trimming shortened V by 1 base and J by 5 bases, and 9 bases separated the two germline ends. CDR3 length: 13 amino acids. Germline lookup yields CDR1 SGHNT and CDR2 YYREEE (reference sequence). Drawing the rest from reference TRBV5-4 and TRBJ2-5, the complete variable domain is ETGVTQSPTHLIKTRGQQVTLRCSSQSGHNTVSWYQQALGQGPQFIFQYYREEENGRGNFPPRFSGLQFPNYSSELNVNALELDDSALYLCASSLSGVETQYFGPGTRLLVL.

The rearrangement links TRBV4-3 to TRBJ2-1; D might be TRBD2 (6 bases). Germline V gene lookup returns CDR1 LGHNA and CDR2 YSLEER. V shed 0 bases and J shed 6 bases, with 9 bases lying between them. CDR3 size: 14 residues. The CDR3 loop reads CASSQDRELNEQFF. The CDR3 nucleotides are TGCGCCAGCAGCCAAGACCGGGAGCTCAATGAGCAGTTCTTC.

The genes are TRBV5-4 and TRBJ2-7; TRBD2 is a possible D gene (7 bases). The length of the CDR3 is 13 residues. Germline V gives CDR1 SGHNT, CDR2 YYREEE (reference sequence). The V end lost 3 bases, the J end lost 6 bases, and 13 bases lay between the germline ends. CDR3 amino acids: CASSSAGEGEQYF. The CDR3 coding sequence is TGTGCCAGCAGCTCGGCAGGGGAGGGCGAGCAGTACTTC.

The rearrangement joins TRBV23-1 to TRBJ2-7; 7 positions agree with TRBD2. TRBV23-1 is an ORF; its function is uncertain. Trimming took 6 bases from V and 5 from J; bases not matched to a gene: 16. The CDR3 has 16 amino acids. The CDR3 region is CASRIVSGEGRDEQYF. Written as DNA, the CDR3 is TGCGCCAGCAGAATAGTTTCGGGGGAGGGCAGGGACGAGCAGTACTTC.

The V call is TRBV7-9, the J call TRBJ1-1; 8 bases fit TRBD1. This CDR3 contains 15 residues. Germline V gives CDR1 SEHNR, CDR2 FQNEAQ (reference sequence). The ends lost 3 bases at V and 5 bases at J; junction bases unmatched: 8. Here the CDR3 DNA reads TGTGCCAGCAGCTTGAGGCAGGGGGCGCATACTGAAGCTTTCTTT. It is translated as CASSLRQGAHTEAFF.

This clone was detected once. J is TRBJ1-2 and V is TRBV29-1, with D maybe TRBD1 (6 bases). The CDR3 runs to 14 residues. The germline gives CDR1 SQVTM, CDR2 ANQGSEA. Trimming pared 7 bases from V and 8 bases from J, leaving 23 bases between. CDR3 DNA: TGCAGCGCGGGACGGGACACAAACGATAGGGGCTACACCTTC. The encoded protein is CSAGRDTNDRGYTF.

The chain links TRBV5-1 to TRBJ2-7, with 8 bases aligning to TRBD1. The V and J ends lost 4 bases and 0 bases, in that order; junction bases with no gene match: 6. Per germline, CDR1 SGHRS and CDR2 YFSETQ. The CDR3 length is 15 residues. In DNA, the CDR3 is TGCGCCAGCAGCATCCACAGGGGGGACTCCTACGAGCAGTACTTC. Translation: CASSIHRGDSYEQYF.

The V call is TRBV5-6, the J call TRBJ2-7; D possibly corresponds to TRBD1 (5 bases). Trimming cost V 0 bases and J 2 bases, with 9 bases left between them. The CDR3 is 14 residues long. Germline CDR1 SGHDT, CDR2 YYEEEE. In DNA form, the CDR3 reads TGTGCCAGCAGCTTGGAAGACAGACCCTACGAGCAGTACTTC. Amino acid sequence: CASSLEDRPYEQYF.